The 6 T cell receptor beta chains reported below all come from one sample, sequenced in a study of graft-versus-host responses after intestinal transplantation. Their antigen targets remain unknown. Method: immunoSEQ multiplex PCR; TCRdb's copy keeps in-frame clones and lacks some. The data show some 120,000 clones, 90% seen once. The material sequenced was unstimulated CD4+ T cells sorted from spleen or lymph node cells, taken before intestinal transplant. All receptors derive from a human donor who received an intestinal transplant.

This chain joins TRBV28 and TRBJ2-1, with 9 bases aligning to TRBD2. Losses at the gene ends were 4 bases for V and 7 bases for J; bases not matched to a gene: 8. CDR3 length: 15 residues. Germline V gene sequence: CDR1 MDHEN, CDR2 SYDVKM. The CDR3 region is CASSSSAGGPNEQFF. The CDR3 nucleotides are TGTGCCAGCAGTTCCTCGGCGGGAGGGCCAAATGAGCAGTTCTTC.

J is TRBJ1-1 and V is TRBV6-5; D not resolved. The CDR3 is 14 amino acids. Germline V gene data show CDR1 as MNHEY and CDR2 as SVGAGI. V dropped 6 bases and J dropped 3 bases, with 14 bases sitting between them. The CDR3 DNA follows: TGTGCCAGCAGCCTCTACGTTTCTGACACTGAAGCTTTCTTT. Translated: CASSLYVSDTEAFF.

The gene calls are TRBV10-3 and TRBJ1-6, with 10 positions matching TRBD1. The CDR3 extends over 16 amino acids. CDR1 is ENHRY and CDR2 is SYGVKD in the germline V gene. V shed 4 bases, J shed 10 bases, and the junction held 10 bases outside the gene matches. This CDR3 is CAISGVSGTGASPLHF. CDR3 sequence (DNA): TGTGCCATCAGTGGCGTGTCCGGGACAGGGGCCTCACCCCTCCACTTT.

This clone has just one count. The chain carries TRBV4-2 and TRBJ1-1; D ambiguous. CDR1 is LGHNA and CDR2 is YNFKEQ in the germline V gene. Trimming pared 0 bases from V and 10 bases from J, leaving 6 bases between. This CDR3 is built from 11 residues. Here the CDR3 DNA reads TGTGCCAGCAGCCAAGAGCGTTCAGCTTTCTTT. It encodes CASSQERSAFF.

Written as DNA, the CDR3 is TGTGCCAGTAGTCCAGGTGGCGGGGAGCTGTTTTTT. Protein sequence: CASSPGGGELFF. This chain connects TRBV19 to TRBJ2-2; D unresolved. V lost 5 bases and J lost 7, with 8 bases in between. CDR3 size: 12 residues. Germline V gives CDR1 LNHDA, CDR2 SQIVND (reference sequence).

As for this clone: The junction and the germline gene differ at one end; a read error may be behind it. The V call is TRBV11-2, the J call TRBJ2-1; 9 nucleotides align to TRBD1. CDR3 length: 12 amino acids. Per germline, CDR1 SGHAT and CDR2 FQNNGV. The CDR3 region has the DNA TGTGCCAGCAGCCCAGGTCGGGACAGGGCCCTCTTC. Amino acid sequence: CASSPGRDRALF.